These 17 T cell receptor beta chains came from one sample sequenced in a study of blood T cells in healthy people across ages. A second PCR of 7 to 11 cycles used a sample-barcoded 5' primer and a J-beta primer mix. TCRdb re-called the 5' RACE reads with MiXCR, one entry per CDR3 protein. The table lists 1.5 million to 2 million distinct CDR3 sequences, approximately 28% of them singletons. Sequencing was carried out using blood. Receptors were obtained from a woman aged 25 to 45 in good health.

For the CDR3, the DNA is TGTGCCAGCACCGCGGAGTCTCCTTACCGGGGCGAGCAGTACTTC. Amino acid sequence: CASTAESPYRGEQYF. This sequence joins TRBV11-2 and TRBJ2-7; possibly TRBD2 for D (5 bases). The germline gives CDR1 SGHAT, CDR2 FQNNGV. The CDR3 loop spans 15 amino acids. The V and J ends lost 7 bases and 6 bases respectively, with 22 bases between them.

J is TRBJ2-5 and V is TRBV3-1; D is possibly TRBD1 or TRBD2 (6 bases each). The CDR3 runs 18 residues. Germline V lookup: CDR1 LGHDT, CDR2 YNNKEL (reference sequence). The DNA of the CDR3 is TGTGCAAGTCTCCTGGAGGCCAGGGGCCAGAAGCGGGAAGAGACCCAGTACTTC. It codes for CASLLEARGQKREETQYF.

This clonotype occurred a few times. The chain is built from TRBV2 and TRBJ2-3; TRBD1 might be the D (6 bases). CDR1 SNHLY and CDR2 FYNNEI come from the germline V gene. This CDR3 comprises 14 residues. Trimming took 7 bases from V and 2 from J, leaving 13 bases between them. The CDR3 is CASKAQGPTDTQYF. CDR3 sequence (DNA): TGTGCCAGCAAAGCACAGGGCCCCACAGATACGCAGTATTTT.

This clonotype was picked up a small number of times. The chain links TRBV12-3 or TRBV12-4 to TRBJ1-4; tentative D call: TRBD1 (5 bases). The CDR3 has 16 residues. Trimming took off 4 bases at V and 7 bases at J, with 19 bases between the two ends. This chain's CDR3 is CASSWGTGTRGEKLFF. In DNA form, the CDR3 reads TGTGCCAGCAGTTGGGGGACCGGGACCCGAGGTGAAAAACTGTTTTTT.

The sample holds many counts of this clonotype. This chain uses TRBV5-5 with TRBJ2-5, with TRBD2 identical over 7 bases. J gave up 5 bases and V 4 bases, and 8 bases lay outside the gene matches. This CDR3 region has 14 residues. The V gene's germline CDR1 is SGHKS and CDR2 YYEKEE (reference sequence). The CDR3 here is CASSALGGKETQYF. DNA for the CDR3: TGTGCCAGCAGCGCCCTGGGGGGGAAGGAGACCCAGTACTTC. Variable domain in full (rest from reference TRBV5-5 and TRBJ2-5): DAGVTQSPTHLIKTRGQQVTLRCSPISGHKSVSWYQQVLGQGPQFIFQYYEKEERGRGNFPDRFSARQFPNYSSELNVNALLLGDSALYLCASSALGGKETQYFGPGTRLLVL.

This clonotype was detected only a few times. The gene calls are TRBV10-3 and TRBJ1-1; TRBD1 matches 8 bases. The CDR3 covers 11 residues. The J segment lost 11 bases and the V segment lost 6 bases, leaving 5 bases of the junction unmatched. Germline V CDR1 and CDR2: ENHRY, SYGVKD. CDR3 sequence: CAISADRGAFF. CDR3 nucleotide sequence: TGTGCCATCAGCGCAGACAGGGGTGCTTTCTTT.

The rearrangement uses TRBV24-1 and TRBJ2-2; 10 nucleotides line up with TRBD1. Germline values: CDR1 KGHDR, CDR2 SFDVKD. Trimming at V came to 6 bases and at J to 3 bases, leaving 9 bases not matched to a gene. This CDR3 is 17 amino acids long. The CDR3 nucleotides are TGTGCCACCAGTCCCGGGACAGGGGTACGTCACACCGGGGAGCTGTTTTTT. It specifies CATSPGTGVRHTGELFF.

This clonotype was seen a handful of times. This chain joins TRBV6-2 or TRBV6-3 and TRBJ1-2, with 7 positions matching TRBD1. The CDR3 totals 14 residues. V was clipped by 7 bases and J by 4 bases; unmatched bases: 9. Germline V gene data show CDR1 as MNHEY and CDR2 as SVGEGT. CDR3 loop: CASTPTGTAYGYTF. CDR3 coding DNA: TGTGCCAGCACCCCAACCGGGACAGCCTATGGCTACACCTTC.

A remark on this clonotype: This may stem from a read error, because a much larger clone lies one nucleotide away. V is TRBV27 and J is TRBJ2-1; 11 bases are a match to TRBD1. V lost 6 bases, J lost 8 bases, and 6 bases stayed unmatched. Germline V gene data show CDR1 as MNHEY and CDR2 as SMNVEV (reference sequence). There are 14 residues in the CDR3. CDR3: CASSRDRGYHEQFF. The CDR3 DNA reads TGTGCCAGCAGCCGGGACAGGGGGTACCATGAGCAGTTCTTC.

Ten or more counts support this clonotype. V is TRBV5-1 and J is TRBJ1-2; 9 bases fit TRBD1. This CDR3 spans 15 amino acids. Trimming at V came to 1 base and at J to 5 bases, leaving 6 bases not matched to a gene. Germline CDR1 and CDR2: SGHRS and YFSETQ. The CDR3 region is CASSLTGGLEYGYTF. CDR3 DNA sequence: TGCGCCAGCAGCTTGACAGGGGGCTTGGAGTATGGCTACACCTTC.

This clonotype turned up a few times. The gene calls are TRBV11-2 and TRBJ2-7, with D possibly being TRBD1 (6 bases). Germline V gene data show CDR1 as SGHAT and CDR2 as FQNNGV. Trimming shortened V by 5 bases and J by 5 bases, and 19 bases separated the two germline ends. CDR3 size: 15 residues. DNA for the CDR3: TGTGCCAGCAGCAAATTAGGGCAGGGGAAGGACGAGCAGTACTTC. Translating it yields CASSKLGQGKDEQYF.

This chain connects TRBV2 to TRBJ2-5, with D perhaps assigned TRBD1 or TRBD2 (5 bases each). The CDR3 is 13 amino acids. Germline CDR1 and CDR2: SNHLY and FYNNEI. V was clipped by 5 bases and J by 11 bases, with 18 bases between them. CDR3 residues: CASSKEADNEQYF. The CDR3 nucleotides are TGTGCCAGCAGTAAGGAAGCGGACAATGAGCAGTACTTC.

This chain uses TRBV29-1 with TRBJ1-2; D gene ambiguous. The length of the CDR3 is 10 residues. Germline V CDR1 and CDR2: SQVTM, ANQGSEA. Trimming stripped 6 bases from V and 6 bases from J, with 8 bases between. Written as DNA, the CDR3 is TGCAGCGTCTTTGGGCATGGCTACACCTTC. Translated: CSVFGHGYTF.

This chain links TRBV19 with TRBJ1-1, with D maybe TRBD1 (6 bases). The germline CDR1 and CDR2 sequences are LNHDA and SQIVND (reference sequence). V was cut by 3 bases and J by 5 bases, with 13 bases left in between. The CDR3 runs 14 residues. CDR3 region: CASSIRGGETEAFF. CDR3 in DNA: TGTGCCAGTAGTATCAGGGGAGGGGAAACTGAAGCTTTCTTT.

A note on this clonotype: An end of the junction does not agree with germline; a read error may underlie this. The chain employs TRBV12-3 or TRBV12-4 and TRBJ2-3, with D possibly TRBD2 on 6 matching bases. The CDR3 totals 13 residues. This CDR3 reads CTSSLIGGDTQYF. The CDR3 coding sequence is TGTACCAGCAGTTTAATAGGAGGGGATACGCAGTATTTT.

The CDR3 nucleotides read TGTGCCAGCACTGGTTCCGGGGGACAGGGGGGAATGAACACTGAAGCTTTCTTT. Translating it yields CASTGSGGQGGMNTEAFF. This sequence joins TRBV2 and TRBJ1-1, with 11 bases identical to TRBD1. After removal of 7 bases from V and 0 bases from J, the junction contained 13 bases not matched to a gene. The CDR3 is made up of 18 amino acids. The germline CDR1 and CDR2 sequences are SNHLY and FYNNEI.

This chain links TRBV6-5 with TRBJ1-3, with D possibly being TRBD1 (5 bases). Germline V CDR1 and CDR2: MNHEY, SVGAGI. The CDR3 covers 15 residues. With 5 bases removed from V and 0 bases from J, the gap between germline ends came to 11 bases. The CDR3 sequence is CASSAGRRSGNTIYF. The CDR3 nucleotides are TGTGCCAGCAGTGCGGGACGGCGCTCTGGAAACACCATATATTTT.